This TCR beta chain was observed in a study of shared clonotypes between healthy human individuals. General study results and limits: With a few donors compared, 4% to 5.5% of naive CD4 clonotypes were shared.

This CDR3 has 11 amino acids. Looked up from germline, CDR1 is SEHNR and CDR2 is FQNEAQ (reference sequence). Concerning this clone: Its specificity is unknown. Mismatch with germline at one junction end may stem from a read error.

Running of the assay took place at deep level. Authors' analysis steps: Filtering differed for immunoSEQ, which gave only junction sequences without quality scores. The repertoire was sequenced with immunoSEQ multiplex PCR; TCRdb's copy has only in-frame clones and lacks some. V, J and clone size reflect that table, while D and trimming were determined from the DNA. The table shows approximately 620,000 clones, with around 97% occurring only once. Sequences were obtained from naive CD4+ T cells sorted from blood. Described subset: CD45RA+ positively selected. The chain carries TRBV7-9 and TRBJ2-2; D ambiguous. The TCR was taken from a woman in her twenties or thirties in good health. CDR3 residues: CASTLTGELFF. In DNA form, the CDR3 reads TGTGCCAGCACCTTAACCGGGGAGCTGTTTTTT.